This TCR beta chain is drawn from a study of shared clonotypes between healthy human individuals. The assay was carried out at the deep level. The method was immunoSEQ multiplex PCR; TCRdb's version includes in-frame clones alone and lacks a portion of them. The table records around 2,000,000 clones, approximately 94% of them present only once. Naive-designated CD8 cells lacked CD45RO, were positively enriched for CCR7, and omitted terminally differentiated effector memory CD45RA+ cells. Donation came from healthy HIV-negative adults that had no recent acute infections or vaccinations. Germline V lookup: CDR1 MNHEY, CDR2 SVGAGI. The CDR3 runs to 14 residues. The V gene lost 5 bases and the J gene lost 0 bases, with 5 bases spanning the gap. Details on this clone: Its matching antigen is unknown.

Study results and caveats: Inspection by rarefaction showed sorted-subset sequencing to be incomplete despite large depth.

The receptor comes from a man younger than 35 in good health. Some clones in this sample may be carry-over from other donors' samples. The sample was naive CD8+ T cells from PBMCs. The chain is built from TRBV6-5 and TRBJ2-6; D ambiguous. CDR3 amino acids: CASSLTSGANVLTF. As DNA, the CDR3 is TGTGCCAGCAGTCTGACCTCTGGGGCCAACGTCCTGACTTTC.